These 21 T cell receptor beta chains were all obtained from the same sample, sequenced in a study of T cell changes during pregnancy in multiple sclerosis. The repertoire was sequenced with immunoSEQ multiplex PCR; TCRdb's copy has only in-frame clones and lacks some. The table has around 34,000 clones, about nine tenths seen once; the top ten hold 4.5%. This specimen was CD8+ T cells from peripheral blood mononuclear cells, taken after pregnancy. These receptors all stem from a female donor with multiple sclerosis, enrolled in a pregnancy study.

The J gene is TRBJ1-1, the V gene TRBV6-6, with D possibly matching TRBD1 (6 bases). The germline CDR1 and CDR2 sequences are MNHNY and SVGAGI (reference sequence). The CDR3 has 13 residues. The ends were cut back, 4 bases at V and 5 bases at J, with 11 bases in the middle. For the CDR3, the DNA is TGTGCCAGCAGTTTATCCAGGGGAACTGAAGCTTTCTTT. Protein: CASSLSRGTEAFF.

The chain couples TRBV7-8 to TRBJ2-7; 7 nucleotides align to TRBD2. V was pared by 8 bases and J by 7 bases, with 11 bases of the junction left unmatched. The CDR3 extends over 13 amino acids. The germline V gene encodes CDR1 SGHVS and CDR2 FQNEAQ. In DNA form, the CDR3 reads TGTGCCAGCCATCGGGGGGTTACGCGGGAGCAGTACTTC. Its translation: CASHRGVTREQYF.

The J gene is TRBJ2-5, the V gene TRBV6-1; perhaps TRBD2 as D (6 bases). CDR1 MNHNS and CDR2 SASEGT come from the germline V gene. Trimming removed 11 bases at V and 7 bases at J, with 14 bases between. This CDR3 region has 11 residues. The DNA of the CDR3 is TGTGCCGCCATCCAGGGAGGGACCCAGTACTTC. Translating gives CAAIQGGTQYF.

This chain links TRBV30 with TRBJ1-3; no reliable D call. V lost 1 base to trimming and J lost 6 bases, with 7 bases between them. Germline V gives CDR1 GTSNPN, CDR2 SVGIG (reference sequence). The CDR3 extends over 12 amino acids. DNA of the CDR3: TGTGCCTGGAGTGACTCTAAAAACACCATATATTTT. Its translation: CAWSDSKNTIYF.

The rearrangement links TRBV10-2 to TRBJ2-1; D possibly corresponds to TRBD2 (7 bases). The CDR3 is made up of 15 amino acids. Germline CDR1 reads WSHSY; CDR2 reads SAAADI. V lost 2 bases, J lost 4 bases, and 12 bases lay in between. The DNA of the CDR3 is TGCGCCAGCAGTGAGGAGGCGGGGGCGTACAATGAGCAGTTCTTC. Translation gives CASSEEAGAYNEQFF.

Concerning this clone itself: The same CDR3 is also encoded by other DNA sequences in this sample. The V call is TRBV27, the J call TRBJ2-7; 10 nucleotides agree with TRBD1. V shed 0 bases and J 2 bases; nucleotides not matched to a gene: 1. This CDR3 is built from 15 residues. The germline gives CDR1 MNHEY, CDR2 SMNVEV (reference sequence). CDR3 sequence: CASSLSGTGAYEQYF. CDR3 coding DNA: TGTGCCAGCAGTTTATCAGGGACAGGGGCCTACGAGCAGTACTTC.

Comments on this clone: One end of the junction fails to match germline, which may point to a read error. This chain connects TRBV9 to TRBJ1-2, with D perhaps TRBD1 (5 bases). The CDR3 is 19 amino acids. The germline CDR1 and CDR2 sequences are SGDLS and YYNGEE. CDR3 in amino acids: CASSVAGRRGVSSNHGYTF. The CDR3, as DNA: TGTGCCAGCAGCGTAGCCGGGAGGAGGGGAGTTTCTTCTAACCATGGCTACACCTTC.

The chain employs TRBV11-1 and TRBJ2-7; 9 bases match TRBD1. Trimming removed 8 bases from V and 5 bases from J; junction bases left unmatched: 13. CDR1 SGHAT and CDR2 FQDESV come from the germline V gene (reference sequence). CDR3 length: 15 residues. The CDR3 region has the DNA TGTGCCAGCCGCTACCGGGACAGGGAAATTGACGAGCAGTACTTC. Its protein is CASRYRDREIDEQYF. Filled out from reference TRBV11-1 and TRBJ2-7, the complete variable domain reads EAEVAQSPRYKITEKSQAVAFWCDPISGHATLYWYRQILGQGPELLVQFQDESVVDDSQLPKDRFSAERLKGVDSTLKIQPAELGDSAMYLCASRYRDREIDEQYFGPGTRLTVT.

This clone has just one count. The chain links TRBV10-3 to TRBJ1-1, with no clear D. Germline CDR1 reads ENHRY; CDR2 reads SYGVKD. The germline V and J ends were trimmed by 6 bases and 3 bases, with 8 bases remaining between them. This CDR3 comprises 12 residues. The chain's CDR3 is CAIRAADTEAFF. The DNA for the CDR3 is TGTGCCATCAGGGCCGCGGACACTGAAGCTTTCTTT.

V gene TRBV11-3 combines with J gene TRBJ2-3; 10 bases fit TRBD2. The junction had 7 bases not matched to a gene; V was cut back by 5 bases and J by 2 bases. Germline lookup yields CDR1 SGHNT and CDR2 YENEEA. The CDR3 totals 16 residues. CDR3 bases: TGTGCCAGCAGCAGCCTAGCGGGGGATTCCACAGATACGCAGTATTTT. This translates into CASSSLAGDSTDTQYF.

By proportion, this clone is medium-sized (0.01 to 0.1%). This chain connects TRBV9 to TRBJ2-5, with D perhaps TRBD2 (5 bases). Germline V gene lookup returns CDR1 SGDLS and CDR2 YYNGEE. The length of the CDR3 is 15 residues. V was pared by 4 bases and J by 5 bases, with 18 bases between. CDR3 amino acids: CASSPSGGRGETQYF. Written as DNA, the CDR3 is TGTGCCAGCAGCCCGTCCGGTGGACGCGGGGAGACCCAGTACTTC.

The genes are TRBV30 and TRBJ2-7, with TRBD1 identical over 11 bases. Germline trimming cut 3 bases from V and 5 bases from J; bases unmatched to any gene: 6. CDR1 and CDR2 from the germline V gene are GTSNPN and SVGIG (reference sequence). This CDR3 has 14 amino acids. The CDR3 region is CAWSDGQGANEQYF. CDR3 in DNA: TGTGCCTGGAGCGATGGACAGGGGGCGAACGAGCAGTACTTC.

The chain combines TRBV30 with TRBJ1-5; maybe TRBD1 (6 bases). This CDR3 comprises 14 residues. Trimming shortened V by 2 bases and J by 1 base, and 9 bases separated the two germline ends. The germline V gene encodes CDR1 GTSNPN and CDR2 SVGIG (reference sequence). The CDR3 nucleotides are TGTGCCTGGAGTCAAGGACAGAGCAATCAGCCCCAGCATTTT. It translates to CAWSQGQSNQPQHF.

Concerning this clone itself: The CDR3 end shows no conserved phenylalanine or tryptophan, and so a read error is likely. The chain employs TRBV4-3 and TRBJ2-7; TRBD1 matches 8 bases. Germline lookup yields CDR1 LGHNA and CDR2 YSLEER. Unmatched junction bases numbered 9, after V lost 5 bases and J lost 3 bases. The CDR3 extends over 15 amino acids. CDR3 DNA: TGCGCCAGCAGCTTCCAAACAGGGGGAGTCTACGAGCAGTACCTC. It encodes CASSFQTGGVYEQYL.

The chain combines TRBV15 with TRBJ2-7; a weak D match, TRBD1 (6 bases). V dropped 5 bases and J dropped 0 bases, with 17 bases sitting between them. In germline, CDR1 is LNHNV, CDR2 YYDKDF (reference sequence). There are 16 residues in the CDR3. CDR3 DNA: TGTGCCACCAGCCCCCCCCGAAAGGGGGTCTCCTACGAGCAGTACTTC. This sequence encodes CATSPPRKGVSYEQYF.

The CDR3 nucleotides are TGTGCCAGCAGTTACCAAACACCCCGCCAGGCCTATGGCTACACCTTC. Translated, it gives CASSYQTPRQAYGYTF. This chain links TRBV6-5 with TRBJ1-2, with D unclear. Germline CDR1 is MNHEY and CDR2 is SVGAGI. Trimming left V 2 bases short and J 4 bases short, with 17 bases between. CDR3 length: 16 residues.

The V and J genes are TRBV4-1 and TRBJ1-5; D possibly corresponds to TRBD1 (6 bases). V was clipped by 0 bases and J by 5 bases, with 14 bases between them. This CDR3 spans 16 amino acids. Germline V gene sequence: CDR1 MGHRA, CDR2 YSYEKL. CDR3: CASSQDPQGGYQPQHF. CDR3 in DNA: TGCGCCAGCAGCCAAGATCCACAGGGTGGGTATCAGCCCCAGCATTTT.

This chain links TRBV7-9 with TRBJ2-5; 9 bases line up with TRBD1. Germline CDR1 SEHNR, CDR2 FQNEAQ (reference sequence). The CDR3 is made up of 14 amino acids. V shed 8 bases, J shed 0 bases, and the junction held 4 bases outside the gene matches. DNA for the CDR3: TGTGCCAGCGGGACAGGGCGCGACCAAGAGACCCAGTACTTC. Amino acid sequence: CASGTGRDQETQYF.

This clone appeared a single time. The chain has TRBV6-5 and TRBJ2-7; 10 positions match TRBD1. This CDR3 has 15 residues. J gave up 5 bases and V 3 bases, and 7 bases lay outside the gene matches. Germline CDR1 is MNHEY and CDR2 is SVGAGI. The DNA of the CDR3 is TGTGCCAGCAGTTATTCCCGGGACAGGGGACACGAGCAGTACTTC. Translated, it gives CASSYSRDRGHEQYF.

The chain is built from TRBV4-1 and TRBJ2-7, with 7 bases identical to TRBD2. The CDR3 sequence is 15 residues long. V shed 1 base, J shed 2 bases, and the junction held 5 bases outside the gene matches. Germline CDR1 and CDR2: MGHRA and YSYEKL. The CDR3 DNA follows: TGCGCCAGCAGCCAAGTGGTTGCGGGGGCCTACGAGCAGTACTTC. Translating gives CASSQVVAGAYEQYF.

This clone is deemed medium-sized. The rearrangement links TRBV11-2 to TRBJ2-3; TRBD2 matches 16 bases. The CDR3 is made up of 18 amino acids. V dropped 5 bases and J dropped 0; count of bases not matched to a gene: 5. Germline values: CDR1 SGHAT, CDR2 FQNNGV. This chain's CDR3 is CASSGTSGGAVSTDTQYF. The CDR3 DNA reads as TGTGCCAGCAGCGGGACTAGCGGGGGGGCTGTTAGCACAGATACGCAGTATTTT.